This TCR beta chain derives from a study of T-cell memory formation after mild COVID-19. Study in general: The two donors had largely donor-specific TCR clusters. Notes on the study in general: Contracting clones localized mainly to CM and EM when CD4+ and mainly to EMRA when CD8+.

The TCR alpha and TCR beta cDNA libraries, bearing sample barcodes and UMIs, were generated by 5'RACE using constant-segment primers. TCRdb re-called the 5' RACE reads with MiXCR, one entry per CDR3 protein. The sample records approximately 290,000 distinct CDR3 sequences, roughly a fifth being singletons. Germline CDR1 reads SNHLY; CDR2 reads FYNNEI. Trimming left V 6 bases short and J 2 bases short, with 11 bases between. The CDR3 runs 15 residues. In regard to this clonotype: Its antigen is currently unknown.

This receptor was obtained from a man aged 18 to 30 who had mild COVID-19 (a few samples of this study predate the infection). Cell type and time point are not known. The chain couples TRBV2 to TRBJ2-6, with a weak D call TRBD2 (5 bases). Sequencing was carried out using PBMCs or a T cell subset sorted from them (not recorded which). The CDR3 here is CASRIRTAGANVLTF. The CDR3 DNA is TGTGCCAGCAGGATTCGGACTGCTGGGGCCAACGTCCTGACTTTC.